Presented here are 28 T cell receptor beta chains from one specimen sequenced in a study of post-analysis software for immune sequencing data. Their antigens are not known. Study results and caveats: Compared with controls, patients had more of five TRBV segments, including TRBV5-6, TRBV5-1 and TRBV20-1.

Researchers reported that TCR beta cDNA libraries carried unique molecular identifiers. MiXCR, run by TCRdb on the PCR reads, gives a single entry per CDR3 protein. The repertoire holds a few hundred thousand distinct CDR3 sequences, with less than 45% as singletons. Sequencing was performed on blood. The receptor source for this set is a girl aged 5 to 17 with multiple sclerosis.

CDR3 coding DNA: TGTGCCAGCAGTTTGTCCAGGGCGGTGAACACAGATACGCAGTATTTT. It encodes CASSLSRAVNTDTQYF. The chain employs TRBV27 and TRBJ2-3, with D possibly being TRBD1 (5 bases). Germline V CDR1 and CDR2: MNHEY, SMNVEV (reference sequence). The CDR3 length is 16 residues. V was shortened by 3 bases and J by 2 bases, with 15 bases between the two germline ends.

The chain links TRBV14 to TRBJ2-7; no reliable D call. Germline V gene data show CDR1 as SGHDN and CDR2 as FVKESK. The V end was cut by 6 bases, the J end by 0 bases, with 12 bases between. CDR3 size: 14 residues. CDR3 sequence reads: CASRPAESSYEQYF. CDR3 nucleotide sequence: TGTGCCAGCAGACCGGCTGAGAGCTCCTACGAGCAGTACTTC.

This clonotype was seen a single time. V usage is TRBV10-3 and J usage is TRBJ2-2, with D tentatively TRBD1 (5 bases). The V end was cut by 6 bases, the J end by 2 bases, with 13 bases between. Germline lookup yields CDR1 ENHRY and CDR2 SYGVKD. The CDR3 is 15 residues long. CDR3: CAIRGPDFNTGELFF. In DNA form, the CDR3 reads TGTGCCATCAGGGGGCCCGACTTTAACACCGGGGAGCTGTTTTTT.

The CDR3, as DNA: TGCAGTGCTAGGTACGGGACCGAAAACCCCTACGAGCAGTACTTC. It yields the protein CSARYGTENPYEQYF. The chain uses TRBV20-1 and TRBJ2-7, with D possibly being TRBD1 or TRBD2 (5 bases each). Germline CDR1 DFQATT, CDR2 SNEGSKA (reference sequence). The CDR3 length is 15 residues. V was clipped by 3 bases and J by 2 bases, with 17 bases between them.

CDR3 region: CASSADHRDKNIQYF. The CDR3 DNA follows: TGTGCCAGCAGTGCAGACCACAGGGACAAAAACATTCAGTACTTC. The chain couples TRBV12-3 or TRBV12-4 to TRBJ2-4; D is possibly TRBD1 (6 bases). This CDR3 contains 15 residues. Trimming took off 5 bases at V and 3 bases at J, with 14 bases between the two ends.

The rearrangement uses TRBV6-5 and TRBJ2-1; the match to TRBD2 covers 8 bases. This CDR3 has 15 residues. V was pared by 6 bases and J by 4 bases, with 8 bases of the junction left unmatched. The germline V gene has CDR1 MNHEY and CDR2 SVGAGI. The DNA of the CDR3 is TGTGCCAGCAGCCTCCGAATAGCGGGGTACAATGAGCAGTTCTTC. Protein: CASSLRIAGYNEQFF.

This clonotype occurred a few times. The V call is TRBV29-1, the J call TRBJ2-4; D gene uncertain. The germline V and J ends were trimmed by 2 bases and 5 bases, with 7 bases remaining between them. The CDR3 contains 12 residues. Germline V lookup: CDR1 SQVTM, CDR2 ANQGSEA. Here the CDR3 reads CSVEILQNIQYF. CDR3 DNA: TGCAGCGTTGAAATCCTGCAAAACATTCAGTACTTC.

In this sample, this clonotype turned up many times. The chain is built from TRBV29-1 and TRBJ1-2; the match to TRBD1 covers 11 bases. This CDR3 region has 13 residues. The germline V gene encodes CDR1 SQVTM and CDR2 ANQGSEA. The V gene end was trimmed by 6 bases and the J gene end by 4 bases; junction bases not matched to a gene: 4. CDR3 sequence: CSVGTGGLYGYTF. The CDR3 region has the DNA TGCAGCGTCGGGACAGGGGGGCTCTATGGCTACACCTTC.

V gene TRBV29-1 combines with J gene TRBJ2-1; 9 positions match TRBD2. The CDR3 loop spans 13 amino acids. From germline, CDR1 is SQVTM and CDR2 ANQGSEA. V gave up 6 bases and J gave up 2 bases; unmatched junction bases: 2. Here the CDR3 reads CSVSGRPYNEQFF. In nucleotides, the CDR3 is TGCAGCGTAAGCGGGAGGCCCTACAATGAGCAGTTCTTC.

This clonotype showed up just once. The rearrangement joins TRBV29-1 to TRBJ2-2, with 11 bases that match TRBD2. V lost 8 bases, J lost 3 bases, and 8 bases stayed unmatched. CDR3 size: 15 residues. Germline CDR1 SQVTM, CDR2 ANQGSEA. The CDR3 DNA reads as TGCAGCATGATAGCGGGAGGGCCCGACACCGGGGAGCTGTTTTTT. Its translation: CSMIAGGPDTGELFF.

This clonotype was seen just once. V is TRBV2 and J is TRBJ1-6; D is unclear. Germline V gene sequence: CDR1 SNHLY, CDR2 FYNNEI. CDR3 length equals 12 residues. Trimming took 4 bases from V and 18 from J, leaving 16 bases between them. The DNA of the CDR3 is TGTGCCAGCAGTGCATCCCCGGCCAGGCACCACTTT. Translation gives CASSASPARHHF.

This clonotype was recorded a few times. The gene calls are TRBV4-1 and TRBJ2-3, with 12 bases identical to TRBD2. Germline V CDR1 and CDR2: MGHRA, YSYEKL. Trimming removed 0 bases from V and 0 bases from J; junction bases left unmatched: 4. The CDR3 is made up of 18 amino acids. The CDR3 reads CASSQEGLAGGSTDTQYF. For the CDR3, the DNA is TGCGCCAGCAGCCAAGAGGGTCTAGCGGGGGGGAGCACAGATACGCAGTATTTT.

The rearrangement joins TRBV5-5 to TRBJ2-7, with 7 bases that match TRBD2. After removal of 4 bases from V and 3 bases from J, the junction contained 10 bases not matched to a gene. Germline CDR1 SGHKS, CDR2 YYEKEE (reference sequence). The CDR3 loop spans 15 amino acids. CDR3: CASSTGPGGNYEQYF. CDR3 bases: TGTGCCAGCAGCACCGGGCCGGGAGGAAACTACGAGCAGTACTTC.

This clonotype occurred a few times. The V call is TRBV5-7, the J call TRBJ1-1; D ambiguous. TRBV5-7 is placed among ORFs of uncertain function. V lost 0 bases to trimming and J lost 8 bases, with 5 bases between them. The length of the CDR3 is 11 residues. The CDR3 DNA follows: TGTGCCAGCAGCTTGGCCCAGGAAGCTTTCTTT. Encoded protein: CASSLAQEAFF.

The table lists this clonotype with a few counts. V and J are TRBV6-1 and TRBJ2-5; D gene ambiguous. CDR3 length: 15 residues. V was clipped by 3 bases and J by 0 bases, with 11 bases between them. CDR1 MNHNS and CDR2 SASEGT come from the germline V gene. This chain's CDR3 is CASSEGRDYQETQYF. The DNA of the CDR3 is TGTGCCAGCAGTGAGGGTCGAGATTACCAAGAGACCCAGTACTTC.

This clonotype showed up just a few times. The chain employs TRBV5-1 and TRBJ2-3; D ambiguous. The V end was cut by 4 bases, the J end by 4 bases, with 13 bases between. Looked up from germline, CDR1 is SGHRS and CDR2 is YFSETQ. This CDR3 spans 14 amino acids. The CDR3 is CASSRRREADTQYF. DNA for the CDR3: TGCGCCAGCAGCCGCCGGCGTGAGGCAGATACGCAGTATTTT.

At least ten counts were recorded for this clonotype. This sequence joins TRBV5-1 and TRBJ2-1; D unresolved. V shed 0 bases and J shed 5 bases, with 9 bases lying between them. The CDR3 sequence is 14 residues long. From germline, CDR1 is SGHRS and CDR2 YFSETQ. The CDR3 spells CASSLGQKNNEQFF. CDR3 DNA sequence: TGCGCCAGCAGCTTGGGCCAGAAAAACAATGAGCAGTTCTTC.

The DNA for the CDR3 is TGTGCCAGCATCGGGCTTAACTATGGCTACACCTTC. Translated: CASIGLNYGYTF. The chain has TRBV6-2 or TRBV6-3 and TRBJ1-2; D not certain. The CDR3 covers 12 residues. V was clipped by 7 bases and J by 1 base, with 7 bases between them. Per germline, CDR1 MNHEY and CDR2 SVGEGT.

The chain links TRBV5-1 to TRBJ2-5, with D possibly TRBD1 on 5 matching bases. The closer fit of TRBJ2-7 to the DNA end suggests the J call may be wrong. The CDR3 sequence is 13 residues long. Germline CDR1 is SGHRS and CDR2 is YFSETQ. The CDR3 reads CASSTLPRDEQYF. The DNA of the CDR3 is TGCGCCAGCAGCACACTACCCAGGGACGAGCAGTACTTC.

This clonotype was found a few times. The chain joins TRBV19 to TRBJ2-4, with D possibly matching TRBD1 (6 bases). CDR3 length equals 13 residues. The germline CDR1 and CDR2 sequences are LNHDA and SQIVND (reference sequence). The V and J ends lost 1 base and 5 bases respectively, with 6 bases between them. The CDR3: CASSIGQENIQYF. The CDR3 DNA is TGTGCCAGTAGTATAGGACAGGAAAACATTCAGTACTTC.

The CDR3 DNA follows: TGTGCCAGCCTTCATCCCTCACTAGCGGGAGATGGGACAGATACGCAGTATTTT. It codes for CASLHPSLAGDGTDTQYF. The chain couples TRBV2 to TRBJ2-3, with 11 positions matching TRBD2. Trimming at V came to 8 bases and at J to 3 bases, leaving 16 bases not matched to a gene. In germline, CDR1 is SNHLY, CDR2 FYNNEI. CDR3 length: 18 residues.

The chain uses TRBV30 and TRBJ2-7; 7 bases match TRBD1. With 3 bases clipped from V and 9 bases from J, the junction kept 8 bases outside the gene matches. Germline V gene sequence: CDR1 GTSNPN, CDR2 SVGIG (reference sequence). The CDR3 runs 12 residues. CDR3 in DNA: TGTGCCTGGAGCCTAGACAGGGACGGGCAGTACTTC. This sequence encodes CAWSLDRDGQYF. The variable domain in full, with the rest retrieved from reference TRBV30 and TRBJ2-7, is SQTIHQWPATLVQPVGSPLSLECTVEGTSNPNLYWYRQAAGRGLQLLFYSVGIGQISSEVPQNLSASRPQDRQFILSSKKLLLSDSGFYLCAWSLDRDGQYFGPGTRLTVT.

The rearrangement joins TRBV7-2 to TRBJ1-5; possible D gene TRBD1, 6 bases. Between the trimmed V and J ends, which lost 5 bases and 11 bases, there was a span of 25 bases. The CDR3 has 16 amino acids. Germline lookup yields CDR1 SGHTA and CDR2 FQGNSA. The CDR3 DNA reads TGTGCCAGCAGCCCGGCCCGTGGGACAAGGGGTCCGGCCCAGCATTTT. Encoded protein: CASSPARGTRGPAQHF.

In this sample, this clonotype turned up once. This rearrangement joins TRBV4-1 to TRBJ1-1; the match to TRBD1 covers 7 bases. The CDR3 length is 15 residues. V gave up 6 bases and J gave up 1 base; unmatched junction bases: 8. CDR1 is MGHRA and CDR2 is YSYEKL in the germline V gene. CDR3 coding DNA: TGCGCCAGCAGACTATGGGACAGCCAGAACACTGAAGCTTTCTTT. Translated: CASRLWDSQNTEAFF.

This clonotype was seen a few times. The CDR3, as DNA: TGCAGTGCTAGGGAACAGGGGATCGCCTACGAGCAGTACTTC. It is translated as CSAREQGIAYEQYF. The gene calls are TRBV20-1 and TRBJ2-7; 7 positions agree with TRBD1. Germline V gives CDR1 DFQATT, CDR2 SNEGSKA (reference sequence). V trimming: 3 bases; J trimming: 2 bases; junction bases outside the gene matches: 7. CDR3 length equals 14 residues.

The J gene is TRBJ2-5, the V gene TRBV12-3 or TRBV12-4, with D perhaps matching TRBD2 (5 bases). The V end was cut by 3 bases, the J end by 11 bases, with 22 bases between. The CDR3 length is 15 residues. The CDR3 sequence: CASSFRLPRANEQYF. DNA for the CDR3: TGTGCCAGCAGTTTTCGACTACCGAGGGCGAATGAGCAGTACTTC.

This clonotype was counted only a few times. The V gene is TRBV7-9, the J gene TRBJ2-1; possible D gene TRBD2, 6 bases. Trimming shortened V by 2 bases and J by 4 bases, and 9 bases separated the two germline ends. Germline CDR1 reads SEHNR; CDR2 reads FQNEAQ (reference sequence). CDR3 size: 14 residues. The CDR3 DNA reads as TGTGCCAGCAGCTTACTAGCGTCTTACAATGAGCAGTTCTTC. It specifies CASSLLASYNEQFF.

As regards this clonotype: Germline and junction disagree at one end, which may indicate a read error. The genes are TRBV5-1 and TRBJ2-1, with 9 bases that match TRBD2. CDR3 size: 14 residues. From germline, CDR1 is SGHRS and CDR2 YFSETQ. CDR3 DNA: TGCGCCAGCAGCTCTAGCGGGGCATACAATAAGCAGTTCTTC. Its protein is CASSSSGAYNKQFF. Full variable domain (missing parts from reference TRBV5-1 and TRBJ2-1): KAGVTQTPRYLIKTRGQQVTLSCSPISGHRSVSWYQQTPGQGLQFLFEYFSETQRNKGNFPGRFSGRQFSNSRSEMNVSTLELGDSALYLCASSSSGAYNKQFFGPGTRLTVL.